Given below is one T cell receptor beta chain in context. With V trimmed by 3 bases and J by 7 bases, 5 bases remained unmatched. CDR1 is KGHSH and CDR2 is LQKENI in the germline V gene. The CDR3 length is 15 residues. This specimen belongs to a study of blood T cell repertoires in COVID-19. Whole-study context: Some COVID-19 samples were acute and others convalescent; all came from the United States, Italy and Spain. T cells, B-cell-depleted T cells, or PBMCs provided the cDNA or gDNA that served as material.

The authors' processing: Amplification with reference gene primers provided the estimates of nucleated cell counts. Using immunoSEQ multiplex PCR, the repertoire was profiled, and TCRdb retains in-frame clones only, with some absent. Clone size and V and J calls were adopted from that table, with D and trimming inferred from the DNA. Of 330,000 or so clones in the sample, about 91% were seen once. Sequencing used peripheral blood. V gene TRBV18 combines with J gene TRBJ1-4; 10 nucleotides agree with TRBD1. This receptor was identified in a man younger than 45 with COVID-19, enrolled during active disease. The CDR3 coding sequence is TGTGCCAGCTCACCCGACAGGGGGCGCGGTGAAAAACTGTTTTTT. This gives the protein CASSPDRGRGEKLFF. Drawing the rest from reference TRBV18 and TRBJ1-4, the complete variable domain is NAGVMQNPRHLVRRRGQEARLRCSPMKGHSHVYWYRQLPEEGLKFMVYLQKENIIDESGMPKERFSAEFPKEGPSILRIQQVVRGDSAAYFCASSPDRGRGEKLFFGSGTQLSVL.